Listed below are T cell receptor beta chains from one sample, sequenced in a study of blood T cells in healthy people across ages. TCRdb independently ran MiXCR on the 5' RACE reads; one entry per CDR3 protein. In the table there are 550,000 to 750,000 distinct CDR3 sequences, approximately 21% of which are singletons. The sequencing input was blood. These receptors came from a man aged 65 to 79 in good health. Both conserved end residues are part of each CDR3. A D gene is named only where the DNA matches it firmly. Clone size, where shown, is once, few, many, or a class for clones that have expanded.

v_call,clone_size,j_call,d_call,cdr3_nt,cdr3_aa
TRBV11-2,few,TRBJ2-3,TRBD2,TGTGCCAGCAGCCCCGGGAGGGCCGGCACAGATACGCAGTATTTT,CASSPGRAGTDTQYF
TRBV29-1,-,TRBJ1-2,-,TGCAGCGTTGGGGGCGCCGGTAACTATGGCTACACCTTC,CSVGGAGNYGYTF
TRBV7-2,-,TRBJ2-1,TRBD1,TGTGCCAGCAGCCCCGGGACAGGGATGAATGAGCACTTCTTC,CASSPGTGMNEHFF
TRBV28,many,TRBJ1-4,-,TGTGCCAGCAGTTTATTAATAGTCGGGGGCCATGGGACTAATGAAAAACTGTTTTTT,CASSLLIVGGHGTNEKLFF
TRBV7-3,-,TRBJ2-5,-,TGTGCCAGCAGCTTAAAAATTGACGGGTCAGAGACCCAGTACTTC,CASSLKIDGSETQYF
TRBV10-3,few,TRBJ1-4,-,TGTGCCATCAGGGGGAACGGGGGAAATGAAAAACTGTTTTTT,CAIRGNGGNEKLFF
TRBV3-1,-,TRBJ2-1,-,TGTGCCAGCAGCCCGAGCGTAGGGGACCCCTCCTACAATGAGCAGTTCTTC,CASSPSVGDPSYNEQFF
TRBV10-3,few,TRBJ1-5,-,TGTGCCATCAGTGATTCTCTAAATCAGCCCCAGCATTTT,CAISDSLNQPQHF
TRBV20-1,-,TRBJ2-1,TRBD1,TGCAGTGCGGGGGACAGGGTCTACAATGAGCAGTTCTTC,CSAGDRVYNEQFF
TRBV6-5,-,TRBJ2-3,-,TGTGCCAGCAGTTACTCGATCGGGTCGGGAACGACAGATACGCAGTATTTT,CASSYSIGSGTTDTQYF
TRBV5-1,-,TRBJ1-4,TRBD1,TGCGCCAGCAGCTTGGAGGGACAGTATAATGAAAAACTGTTTTTT,CASSLEGQYNEKLFF
TRBV29-1,-,TRBJ1-3,-,TGCAGCGTTGAAGATCGGCAGGCCGGAGACACCATATATTTT,CSVEDRQAGDTIYF
TRBV28,few,TRBJ2-7,-,TGTGCCTGCAGTTTTGGAAGTCTTTACGAGCAGTACTTC,CACSFGSLYEQYF
TRBV20-1,few,TRBJ2-5,-,TGCAGTGCTAGAGAGGGGACGATGCAAGAGACCCAGTACTTC,CSAREGTMQETQYF
TRBV7-9,-,TRBJ1-1,TRBD1,TGTGCCAGCAGCTCTCAGGGGGTAGACACTGAAGCTTTCTTT,CASSSQGVDTEAFF
TRBV20-1,few,TRBJ2-7,TRBD2,TGCAGTGCTAGTGGGCGGGAGGGCTACGAGCAGTACTTC,CSASGREGYEQYF
TRBV7-9,few,TRBJ1-3,-,TGTGCCAGCAGCTTAAGGGGGGACTCCCCGAGGAACTCTGGAAACACCATATATTTT,CASSLRGDSPRNSGNTIYF
TRBV20-1,-,TRBJ1-2,TRBD1,TGCAGTGCGCCTAAGGACAGGACTGGCTACACCTTC,CSAPKDRTGYTF
TRBV9,once,TRBJ2-1,-,-,CASSVGQGIYNERFF
TRBV20-1,-,TRBJ1-3,-,TGCAGTGCTCGTAGCCCTTGGAACACCATATATTTT,CSARSPWNTIYF
TRBV5-1,few,TRBJ2-1,-,TGCGCCAGCAGCCCGACAGGACCTCCGCTCAATGAGCAGTTCTTC,CASSPTGPPLNEQFF
TRBV5-1,-,TRBJ1-4,-,TGCGCCAGCAGCTTGGACCCCTCTCGCGCAGAAAAACTGTTTTTT,CASSLDPSRAEKLFF
TRBV6-1,few,TRBJ2-5,-,TGTGCCAGCACCAGGACACATCAAGAGACCCAGTACTTC,CASTRTHQETQYF
TRBV20-1,-,TRBJ2-5,-,TGCAGTGCTAGAGATTACGGCCAAGAGACCCAGTACTTC,CSARDYGQETQYF
TRBV5-6,-,TRBJ2-4,-,TGTGCCAGCAGCCGCAGATCGGAGGGCCTGACCAAAAACATTCAGTACTTC,CASSRRSEGLTKNIQYF
TRBV2,-,TRBJ2-1,TRBD2,TGTGCCAGCAGAGGGACTGGCGGGAGTTCTGAGCAGTTCTTC,CASRGTGGSSEQFF
TRBV7-9,-,TRBJ2-7,-,TGTGCCAGCAGCCTATTGACAGGGAGGGGCGAGCAGTACTTC,CASSLLTGRGEQYF
TRBV29-1,-,TRBJ2-3,TRBD1,TGCAGCGTTGAGCCAACAGGGGCAGATACGCAGTATTTT,CSVEPTGADTQYF
TRBV20-1,-,TRBJ2-7,TRBD1,TGCAGTGCTAGAGATATGGACAGGGCCAGGTACGAGCAGTACTTC,CSARDMDRARYEQYF
TRBV7-2,-,TRBJ1-1,-,TGTGCCAGCAGAGGGAACCACGGCACTGAAGCTTTCTTT,CASRGNHGTEAFF
TRBV20-1,-,TRBJ1-2,-,TGCAGTGCTGATACCCCCATCGGGGGCTATGGCTACACCTTC,CSADTPIGGYGYTF
TRBV20-1,-,TRBJ1-1,-,TGCAGTGCTAGAGATTGGTCAGGGACGGTGAGCACTGAAGCTTTCTTT,CSARDWSGTVSTEAFF
TRBV5-6,few,TRBJ2-2,TRBD2,TGTGCCAGCAGCTCTCTAGCGGGAGGGCCGGTCACCGGGGAGCTGTTTTTT,CASSSLAGGPVTGELFF
TRBV6-6,-,TRBJ2-1,TRBD2,TGTGCCAGCAGTTACTTTTCTACTAGCGGGAACTATGAGCAGTTCTTC,CASSYFSTSGNYEQFF
TRBV20-1,-,TRBJ2-1,-,TGCAGTGCGCTCACGGATTACAATGAGCAGTTCTTC,CSALTDYNEQFF
TRBV10-3,few,TRBJ2-7,TRBD2,TGTGCCATCAGTGAACCGGGAGGCTCCTACGAGCAGTACTTC,CAISEPGGSYEQYF
TRBV6-6,-,TRBJ2-3,-,TGTGCCAGCAGCCGGCGAGAGGCGCAGTATTTT,CASSRREAQYF
TRBV27,-,TRBJ1-6,-,TGTGCCAGCAGTTACTCCAGGGACACCTATAATTCACCCCTCCACTTT,CASSYSRDTYNSPLHF
TRBV18,few,TRBJ2-7,TRBD2,TGTGCCAGCTCACCATGGAAGCGGGACCCCAACTACGAGCAGTACTTC,CASSPWKRDPNYEQYF
TRBV24-1,-,TRBJ2-1,TRBD2,TGTGCCACCAGTGATTGGACGTCCGGGAGGCGAGAGCAGTTCTTC,CATSDWTSGRREQFF
TRBV5-2,-,TRBJ2-1,-,TGCGCCAGCAGCCAAGGGCATCCCGGGACAGAAAATACCGCGAGCTCCTACAATGAGCAGTTCTTC,CASSQGHPGTENTASSYNEQFF
TRBV4-2,few,TRBJ2-4,-,TGTGCCAGCAGCCAAGAACGCAATCAGTACTTC,CASSQERNQYF
TRBV10-3,-,TRBJ2-3,-,TGTGCCATCAGTGAAATCCGGGGGACAGATACGCAGTATTTT,CAISEIRGTDTQYF
TRBV7-2,-,TRBJ1-4,TRBD1,TGTGCCAGCAGCTTTCCGGGACAGGGGGCCGTTAATGAAAAACTGTTTTTT,CASSFPGQGAVNEKLFF
TRBV7-3,-,TRBJ2-3,-,TGTGCCAGCAGCCCCCGACAGGTCTCCACAGATACGCAGTATTTT,CASSPRQVSTDTQYF
TRBV20-1,-,TRBJ2-6,TRBD1,TGCAGTGCAAGGACAGGGGTGGACTCTGGGGCCAACGTCCTGACTTTC,CSARTGVDSGANVLTF
TRBV7-2,few,TRBJ1-4,TRBD1,TGTGCCAGCAGCTTAGGGTCAGGGGGCTTCGGTGAAAAACTGTTTTTT,CASSLGSGGFGEKLFF
TRBV5-1,-,TRBJ1-2,TRBD1,TGCGCCAGCAGCCAACAGGGGAACGGCTACACCTTC,CASSQQGNGYTF
TRBV25-1,-,TRBJ2-5,-,TGTGCCAGCAGTGGCGGACAGACCTACCAAGAGACCCAGTACTTC,CASSGGQTYQETQYF
TRBV28,-,TRBJ2-7,-,TGTGCCAGCAGTTCCGGACTCCTAACCTACGAGCAGTACTTC,CASSSGLLTYEQYF
TRBV12-3/TRBV12-4,few,TRBJ2-2,-,TGTGCCAGCAGTTCTCGTGTAGGGGAGCTGTTTTTT,CASSSRVGELFF
TRBV7-3,-,TRBJ2-7,-,TGTGCCAGCAGCTTAGGGCCCCTGGGCTACGAGCAGTACTTC,CASSLGPLGYEQYF